This T cell receptor (beta chain) was identified during a study of a mutant IDH1 vaccine in newly diagnosed glioma. Study at large: Most had both radiotherapy and temozolomide beforehand; others had only one.

Study-wide results and limits: Evidence of vaccine-induced immune responses was documented in 85% to 95% of patients.

A remark on this clone: Its target is unknown.

Here immunoSEQ multiplex PCR was the method, and the copy in TCRdb shows in-frame clones only, minus some. The sample yields 35,000 to 45,000 clones, 75% to 85% seen once. Noted time point: week 5, during vaccination. Doses comprised 300 ug of mutant IDH1 20-mer peptide each, plus topical imiquimod. Newly diagnosed WHO grade 3 or 4 IDH1-mutant, ATRX-lost astrocytomas were identified in the donors. Source: PBMCs, taken from a glioma patient whose treatment included an IDH1 peptide vaccine. The clonotype was recovered from a man aged 50 to 59 with glioma.

The CDR3 nucleotides read TGTGCCAGCTCCCGAGGGGGGAGCCGCTCAGAGCAGTACTTC. Translating it yields CASSRGGSRSEQYF. V is TRBV18 and J is TRBJ2-7, with D tentatively TRBD1 or TRBD2 (6 bases each). CDR1 KGHSH and CDR2 LQKENI come from the germline V gene. The CDR3 contains 14 residues. V was pared by 6 bases and J by 7 bases, with 19 bases between.